There are many counts of the clone carrying this T cell receptor beta chain. Its specificity is not known. The data are from a study of blood T cells in healthy people across ages. Study findings and constraints: TCR beta diversity correlated strongly with naive T cell percentage.

The germline V gene encodes CDR1 SEHNR and CDR2 FQNEAQ (reference sequence). The CDR3 contains 18 residues. With 4 bases removed from V and 0 bases from J, the gap between germline ends came to 16 bases. Together with a sample-barcoded 5' primer, a J-beta primer mix was included in a second PCR lasting about 7 to 11 cycles. TCRdb recomputed calls from the 5' RACE reads with MiXCR, one row per CDR3 protein. The sample has about 640,000 distinct CDR3 sequences, roughly 30% seen once. V is TRBV7-9 and J is TRBJ2-6; D gene uncertain. Source material: blood. This TCR was recovered from a woman over 75 in good health. The CDR3: CASSSHSKATSGANVLTF. The CDR3 nucleotides are TGTGCCAGCAGCTCCCACTCCAAGGCTACCTCTGGGGCCAACGTCCTGACTTTC.